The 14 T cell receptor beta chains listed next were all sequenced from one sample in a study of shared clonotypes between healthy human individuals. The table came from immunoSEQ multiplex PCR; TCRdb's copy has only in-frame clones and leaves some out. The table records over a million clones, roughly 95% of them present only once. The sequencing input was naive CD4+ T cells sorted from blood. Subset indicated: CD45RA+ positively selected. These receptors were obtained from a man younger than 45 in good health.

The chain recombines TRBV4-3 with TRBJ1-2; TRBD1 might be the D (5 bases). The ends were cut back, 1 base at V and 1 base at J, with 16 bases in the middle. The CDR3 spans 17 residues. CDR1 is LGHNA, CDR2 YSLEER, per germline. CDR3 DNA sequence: TGCGCCAGCAGCCAAGGTTGGGACCGGGAATTTAACTATGGCTACACCTTC. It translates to CASSQGWDREFNYGYTF.

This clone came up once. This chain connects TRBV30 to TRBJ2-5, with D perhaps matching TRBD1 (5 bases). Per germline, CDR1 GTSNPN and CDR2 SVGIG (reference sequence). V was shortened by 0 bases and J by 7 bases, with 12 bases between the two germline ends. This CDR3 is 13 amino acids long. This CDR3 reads CAWSVDRKGTQYF. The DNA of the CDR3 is TGTGCCTGGAGTGTAGACAGAAAGGGGACCCAGTACTTC.

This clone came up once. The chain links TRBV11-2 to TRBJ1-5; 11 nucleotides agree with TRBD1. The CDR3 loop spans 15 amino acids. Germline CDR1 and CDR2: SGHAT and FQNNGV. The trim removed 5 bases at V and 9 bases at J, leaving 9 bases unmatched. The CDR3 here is CASSVAGTGGMPQHF. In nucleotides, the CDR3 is TGTGCCAGCAGCGTAGCCGGGACAGGGGGTATGCCCCAGCATTTT.

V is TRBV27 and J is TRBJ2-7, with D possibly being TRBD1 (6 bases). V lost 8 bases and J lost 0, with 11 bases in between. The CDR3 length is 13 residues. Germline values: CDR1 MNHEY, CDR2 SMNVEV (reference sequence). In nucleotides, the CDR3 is TGTGCCAGCGGTCACAGGGCCTCCTACGAGCAGTACTTC. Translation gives CASGHRASYEQYF.

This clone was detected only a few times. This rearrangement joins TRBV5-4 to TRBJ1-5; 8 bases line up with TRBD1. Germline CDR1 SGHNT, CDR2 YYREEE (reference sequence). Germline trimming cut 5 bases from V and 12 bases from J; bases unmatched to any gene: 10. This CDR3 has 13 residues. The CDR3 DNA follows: TGTGCCAGCAGTCAGGGGGCCGGGGGTTTCCAGCATTTT. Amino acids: CASSQGAGGFQHF.

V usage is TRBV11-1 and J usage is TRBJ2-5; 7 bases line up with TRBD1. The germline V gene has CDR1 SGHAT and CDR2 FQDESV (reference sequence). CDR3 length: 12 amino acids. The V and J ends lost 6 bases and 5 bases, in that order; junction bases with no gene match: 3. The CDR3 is CASRKQGETQYF. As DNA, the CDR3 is TGTGCCAGCAGAAAACAGGGGGAGACCCAGTACTTC.

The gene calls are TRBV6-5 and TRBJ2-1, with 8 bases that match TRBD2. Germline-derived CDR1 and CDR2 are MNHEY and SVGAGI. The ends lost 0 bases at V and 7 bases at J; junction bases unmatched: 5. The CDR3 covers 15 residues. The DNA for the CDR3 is TGTGCCAGCAGTTACTCACCGGGAGGGTTGAATGAGCAGTTCTTC. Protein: CASSYSPGGLNEQFF.

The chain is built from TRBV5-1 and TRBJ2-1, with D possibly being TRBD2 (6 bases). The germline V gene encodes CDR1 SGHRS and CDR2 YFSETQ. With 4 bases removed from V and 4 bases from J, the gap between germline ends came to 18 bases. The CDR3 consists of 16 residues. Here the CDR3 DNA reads TGCGCCAGCAGCCCTGGACTACCGTGGGGTTACAATGAGCAGTTCTTC. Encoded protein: CASSPGLPWGYNEQFF.

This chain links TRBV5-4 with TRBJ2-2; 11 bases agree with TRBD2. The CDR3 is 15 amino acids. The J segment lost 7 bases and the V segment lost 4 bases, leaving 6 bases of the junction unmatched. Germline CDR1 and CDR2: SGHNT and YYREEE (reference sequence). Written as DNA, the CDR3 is TGTGCCAGCAGCCCGGGGACTAGCGGAGGCGGGGAGCTGTTTTTT. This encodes CASSPGTSGGGELFF.

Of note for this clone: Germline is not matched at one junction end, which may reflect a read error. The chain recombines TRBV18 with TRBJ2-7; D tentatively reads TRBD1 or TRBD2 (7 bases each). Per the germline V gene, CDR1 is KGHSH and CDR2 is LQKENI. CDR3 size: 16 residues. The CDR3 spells CASSPWGGRGSSEQYF. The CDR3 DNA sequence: TGTGCCAGCTCACCATGGGGGGGCAGGGGGTCCTCCGAGCAGTACTTC.

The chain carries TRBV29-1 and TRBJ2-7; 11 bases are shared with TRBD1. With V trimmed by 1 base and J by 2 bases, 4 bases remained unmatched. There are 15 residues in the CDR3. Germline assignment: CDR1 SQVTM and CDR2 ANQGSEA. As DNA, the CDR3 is TGCAGCGTTGAAGGTTCGGACAGGGGGCCCTACGAGCAGTACTTC. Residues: CSVEGSDRGPYEQYF.

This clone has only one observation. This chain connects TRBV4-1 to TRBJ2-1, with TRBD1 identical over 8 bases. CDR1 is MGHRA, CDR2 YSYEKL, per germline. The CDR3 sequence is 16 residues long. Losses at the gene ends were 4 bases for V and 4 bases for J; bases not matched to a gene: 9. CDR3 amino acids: CASSRLYGQGYNEQFF. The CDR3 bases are TGCGCCAGCAGCCGACTCTATGGACAGGGTTACAATGAGCAGTTCTTC.

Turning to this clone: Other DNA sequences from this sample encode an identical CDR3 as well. CDR3 nucleotides: TGTGCCAGCAGCGTAGACAGGGGCACAGATACGCAGTATTTT. It codes for CASSVDRGTDTQYF. The rearrangement joins TRBV9 to TRBJ2-3; the D gene is possibly TRBD1 (6 bases). CDR1 and CDR2 (germline): SGDLS, YYNGEE. Trimming took off 0 bases at V and 1 base at J, with 6 bases between the two ends. This CDR3 has 14 amino acids.

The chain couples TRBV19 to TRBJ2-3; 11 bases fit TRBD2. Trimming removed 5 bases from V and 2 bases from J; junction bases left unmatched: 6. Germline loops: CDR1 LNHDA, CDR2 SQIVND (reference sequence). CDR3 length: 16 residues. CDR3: CASSPLAGGFTDTQYF. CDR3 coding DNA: TGTGCCAGTAGTCCGTTAGCGGGAGGGTTCACAGATACGCAGTATTTT.